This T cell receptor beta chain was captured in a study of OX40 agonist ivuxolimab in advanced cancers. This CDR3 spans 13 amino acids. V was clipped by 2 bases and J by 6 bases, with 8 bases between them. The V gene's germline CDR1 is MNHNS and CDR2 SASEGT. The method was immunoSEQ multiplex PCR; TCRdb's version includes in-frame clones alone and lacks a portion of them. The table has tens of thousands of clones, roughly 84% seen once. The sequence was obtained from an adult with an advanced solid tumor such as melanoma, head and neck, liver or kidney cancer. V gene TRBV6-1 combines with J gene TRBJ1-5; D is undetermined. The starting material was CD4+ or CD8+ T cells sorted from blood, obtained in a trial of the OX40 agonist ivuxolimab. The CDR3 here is CASSESPAQPQHF. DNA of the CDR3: TGTGCCAGCAGTGAAAGCCCGGCTCAGCCCCAGCATTTT.